This TCR beta chain was profiled in a study of blood T cell repertoires in COVID-19 (dated by TCRdb to about 2020). The study in broad terms: Collaborator samples came from the United States, Italy and Spain and covered acute and convalescent phases of COVID-19. Where available, HLA class I and class II types were obtained from metadata supplied by the sample provider rather than from assay-based typing. Deeply sampled blood TCRbeta repertoires from subjects exposed to, actively infected with, or recovered from COVID-19 were included in the dataset. Nearly every sample came with metadata listing a de-identified subject ID, COVID-19 status, age in years and sex. The prospective study material was composed of cDNA or gDNA derived from T cells, B-cell-depleted T cells, or PBMCs. Samples came from the ongoing ImmuneRACE study (first 160 participants) plus 1,254 subjects from 6 global collaborators. A freely available public database, intended as a resource for researchers studying the immune response to SARS-CoV-2, is where the repertoires were released. On the study overall, not on this receptor specifically: The quantity of clinical and demographic metadata differed by source and by participant and was supplied without curation.

This clone was seen once. Its recognized antigen is unknown. One base away there is no much larger clone; base qualities are not given. Enrolling through a virtual design, the prospective study's participants ranged in age from roughly 18 to 90 years and lived across 20 to 25 United States geographic areas. In the prospective study, participants were assigned to cohorts based on the clinical history participants reported in a screening survey and a study questionnaire. In the prospective study, mobile phlebotomists collected whole blood, serum and a nasopharyngeal or oropharyngeal swab from each participant. Additional blood draws and questionnaires over a 2-month period could optionally be provided by prospective study participants. Before DNA extraction, blood samples from the prospective study were shipped at room temperature or frozen. The immunoSEQ Assay, a bias-controlled multiplex PCR, was used to amplify TCRbeta CDR3 regions from genomic DNA. Processing in the source paper ran as follows. Within the assay, amplification of reference gene primers was used to estimate how many nucleated cells each sample contained. To quantify the absolute abundance of each unique TCRbeta CDR3 rearrangement, sequence reads were collapsed and filtered. For each sample, productive Simpson clonality was calculated as the square root of Simpson's diversity index over productive rearrangements. This immuneACCESS table, as held by TCRdb, lists in-frame sequences with V and J called but not all clones. Of the missing ones, under half trace to an unresolved V gene in checked studies; the others have no known cause. That table furnishes V, J and clone size, whereas the DNA furnished D and trimming. Present in this sample are hundreds of thousands of clones, around 82% of which were seen just once. In total, the top ten clones hold 7.4% of the sample.

CDR1 and CDR2, looked up from the germline V gene (reference sequence), are MNHEY and SMNVEV. From its cysteine to its phenylalanine, the CDR3 spans 13 amino acids. The retained sequence is limited to the CDR3, 39 bases, with the frame set at the first base. Trimming at the junction amounts to 8 bases on V and 4 bases on J, and the germline ends lie 15 bases apart. Material for sequencing was PBMCs or T cells enriched from blood (not recorded which). Recombination connected TRBV27 to TRBJ2-7, and perhaps TRBD2 as D gene, on 5 matching bases. This TCR came from a woman in her thirties or forties with acute COVID-19. The DNA is as follows: TGTGCCAGCCAGGAGGCGGGCGAGTACGAGCAGTACTTC. The encoded protein is CASQEAGEYEQYF.